Below are 29 T cell receptor beta chains sequenced from a single sample in a study of blood T cell repertoires in COVID-19. Clones were sequenced by immunoSEQ multiplex PCR, and TCRdb holds only the in-frame ones, with some missing. This sample has roughly 350,000 clones, with around nine tenths found just once. Source material: peripheral blood. Source of these receptors: a woman in her sixties or seventies with COVID-19, enrolled during active disease.

The V gene is TRBV7-8, the J gene TRBJ1-4; 9 bases are shared with TRBD1. This CDR3 has 14 amino acids. CDR1 is SGHVS and CDR2 is FQNEAQ in the germline V gene. Trimming took 5 bases from V and 8 from J; bases not matched to a gene: 6. CDR3 in DNA: TGTGCCAGCAGCCCGGGACAGGGAGACGAAAAACTGTTTTTT. Its translation: CASSPGQGDEKLFF.

This chain joins TRBV27 and TRBJ1-4, with unresolved D. Germline-derived CDR1 and CDR2 are MNHEY and SMNVEV (reference sequence). This CDR3 is 12 amino acids long. Trimming pared 8 bases from V and 8 bases from J, leaving 12 bases between. The DNA of the CDR3 is TGTGCCAGCGGGAGGGAACGGGAAAAACTGTTTTTT. This sequence encodes CASGREREKLFF.

The CDR3: CASSESLGRNEQFF. The CDR3 DNA reads as TGCGCCAGCAGTGAGTCCCTGGGGCGGAATGAGCAGTTCTTC. The chain employs TRBV10-1 and TRBJ2-1; possible D gene TRBD1, 5 bases. This CDR3 region has 14 residues. In germline, CDR1 is WNHNN, CDR2 SYGVQD (reference sequence). V shed 0 bases and J shed 7 bases, with 10 bases lying between them.

The chain is built from TRBV5-1 and TRBJ2-5; TRBD1 agrees at 8 bases. Germline V gives CDR1 SGHRS, CDR2 YFSETQ. V was pared by 0 bases and J by 5 bases, with 15 bases of the junction left unmatched. The CDR3 length is 18 residues. CDR3: CASSLGSGSSGGEETQYF. The CDR3 nucleotides read TGCGCCAGCAGCTTGGGTTCGGGGTCATCAGGGGGCGAGGAGACCCAGTACTTC.

The chain couples TRBV6-1 to TRBJ1-1; D ambiguous. The CDR3 consists of 13 residues. V was trimmed by 3 bases and J by 6 bases, leaving 11 bases between them. CDR1 is MNHNS and CDR2 is SASEGT in the germline V gene. The CDR3 loop is CASSDRHSPEAFF. The CDR3 DNA follows: TGTGCCAGCAGTGATCGACACAGCCCTGAAGCTTTCTTT.

The V call is TRBV2, the J call TRBJ2-7, with D maybe TRBD2 (7 bases). CDR3 length: 14 residues. V was shortened by 7 bases and J by 3 bases, with 16 bases between the two germline ends. CDR1 is SNHLY and CDR2 is FYNNEI in the germline V gene. The CDR3 nucleotides are TGTGCCAGCATCCTCAAGGGGGGGTACTACGAGCAGTACTTC. Its protein is CASILKGGYYEQYF. The full variable domain, in which reference TRBV2 and TRBJ2-7 provide the parts outside the CDR3, is EPEVTQTPSHQVTQMGQEVILRCVPISNHLYFYWYRQILGQKVEFLVSFYNNEISEKSEIFDDQFSVERPDGSNFTLKIRSTKLEDSAMYFCASILKGGYYEQYFGPGTRLTVT.

This chain uses TRBV10-3 with TRBJ2-7; 8 nucleotides line up with TRBD1. The CDR3 length is 16 residues. Germline CDR1 ENHRY, CDR2 SYGVKD. J was trimmed by 6 bases and V by 2 bases; bases with no gene match: 12. The chain's CDR3 is CAISETRAQGASEQYF. DNA of the CDR3: TGTGCCATCAGTGAGACGAGAGCTCAGGGGGCGAGCGAGCAGTACTTC.

The chain links TRBV5-1 to TRBJ2-7; D not resolved. V lost 0 bases and J 2 bases, leaving 6 bases between the germline ends. In germline, CDR1 is SGHRS, CDR2 YFSETQ. This CDR3 comprises 13 residues. The CDR3 nucleotides read TGCGCCAGCAGCTTGGCCCCTACCTACGAGCAGTACTTC. Its protein product is CASSLAPTYEQYF. The entire variable domain, with the rest obtained from reference TRBV5-1 and TRBJ2-7, is as follows: KAGVTQTPRYLIKTRGQQVTLSCSPISGHRSVSWYQQTPGQGLQFLFEYFSETQRNKGNFPGRFSGRQFSNSRSEMNVSTLELGDSALYLCASSLAPTYEQYFGPGTRLTVT.

V gene TRBV29-1 combines with J gene TRBJ1-2; no definite D call. CDR1 and CDR2 from the germline V gene are SQVTM and ANQGSEA. V was pared by 5 bases and J by 13 bases, with 14 bases between. This CDR3 is 10 amino acids long. This CDR3 reads CSVNPPEGTF. CDR3 in DNA: TGCAGCGTTAACCCTCCCGAGGGCACCTTC.

The genes are TRBV18 and TRBJ1-2; D possibly corresponds to TRBD1 (5 bases). Germline V gives CDR1 KGHSH, CDR2 LQKENI. Trimming pared 3 bases from V and 2 bases from J, leaving 13 bases between. The CDR3 runs 15 residues. CDR3 bases: TGTGCCAGCTCACCTGACGTGGGGGGGAACTATGGCTACACCTTC. Its protein product is CASSPDVGGNYGYTF.

The J gene is TRBJ2-3, the V gene TRBV3-1 (or the pseudogene TRBV3-2), with D maybe TRBD2 (7 bases). Germline V gives CDR1 LGHDT, CDR2 YNNKEL (reference sequence). The CDR3 covers 18 residues. The V gene lost 4 bases and the J gene lost 6 bases, with 26 bases spanning the gap. CDR3: CASSPTLSTGGRADTQYF. CDR3 coding DNA: TGTGCCAGCAGCCCTACCCTCTCAACGGGGGGCCGGGCGGATACGCAGTATTTT.

The rearrangement links TRBV18 to TRBJ2-1; 15 positions match TRBD2. The CDR3 runs to 16 residues. Unmatched junction bases numbered 7, after V lost 6 bases and J lost 7 bases. Germline CDR1 and CDR2: KGHSH and LQKENI. The CDR3 loop is CASSATGTSGGNEQFF. CDR3 nucleotide sequence: TGTGCCAGCTCGGCTACCGGGACTAGCGGGGGGAATGAGCAGTTCTTC.

The J gene is TRBJ1-3, the V gene TRBV21-1; the tabulated D call, TRBD1, remains unverified against the DNA. TRBV21-1 is tagged as a pseudogene. This CDR3 comprises 13 residues. For the CDR3, the DNA is TGTGCCAGCAACTACAGGTCTGGAAACACCATATATTTT. Translated, it gives CASNYRSGNTIYF.

CDR3 protein: CASSDRRDSSRQPQHF. The CDR3 region has the DNA TGTGCCAGTAGTGATCGCCGGGACAGTAGCCGTCAGCCCCAGCATTTT. The genes are TRBV19 and TRBJ1-5; 7 bases map to TRBD1. Trimming at V came to 5 bases and at J to 6 bases, leaving 13 bases not matched to a gene. The germline gives CDR1 LNHDA, CDR2 SQIVND (reference sequence). The CDR3 is 16 residues long.

The chain combines TRBV5-1 with TRBJ1-1; 8 bases fit TRBD1. Germline V CDR1 and CDR2: SGHRS, YFSETQ. The J segment lost 1 base and the V segment lost 3 bases, leaving 5 bases of the junction unmatched. The CDR3 covers 15 residues. The CDR3 region has the DNA TGCGCCAGCAGCTCTACAGGGGGAGCGAACACTGAAGCTTTCTTT. This sequence encodes CASSSTGGANTEAFF.

The rearrangement links TRBV19 to TRBJ1-2; D may be TRBD1 (5 bases). Germline CDR1 LNHDA, CDR2 SQIVND (reference sequence). V shed 3 bases and J shed 0 bases, with 11 bases lying between them. CDR3 length equals 15 residues. The CDR3 sequence is CASSMYGGPNYGYTF. CDR3 DNA sequence: TGTGCCAGTAGTATGTACGGGGGACCTAACTATGGCTACACCTTC. Complete variable domain (other parts from reference TRBV19 and TRBJ1-2): DGGITQSPKYLFRKEGQNVTLSCEQNLNHDAMYWYRQDPGQGLRLIYYSQIVNDFQKGDIAEGYSVSREKKESFPLTVTSAQKNPTAFYLCASSMYGGPNYGYTFGSGTRLTVV.

The DNA for the CDR3 is TGTGCCAGCAGTGGGACAGCCACTCCCTACGAGCAGTACTTC. It is translated as CASSGTATPYEQYF. The genes are TRBV2 and TRBJ2-7; D is possibly TRBD1 (6 bases). CDR1 and CDR2 (germline): SNHLY, FYNNEI. CDR3 length: 14 residues. The V gene lost 4 bases and the J gene lost 2 bases, with 12 bases spanning the gap.

The rearrangement joins TRBV12-2 to TRBJ1-4; no DNA check was done on the table's D call, TRBD1. TRBV12-2 is reported as a pseudogene. The CDR3 contains 15 residues. Here the CDR3 reads CASRLAAPVGAKLFF. The CDR3 coding sequence is TGTGCAAGTCGCTTAGCCGCCCCAGTTGGGGCAAAACTGTTTTTT.

V and J are TRBV30 and TRBJ1-1; unclear D gene. Germline-derived CDR1 and CDR2 are GTSNPN and SVGIG (reference sequence). Trimming removed 5 bases from V and 1 base from J, with 8 bases in between. The CDR3 totals 12 residues. CDR3 sequence: CAWGPSNTEAFF. CDR3 nucleotides: TGTGCCTGGGGCCCTTCGAACACTGAAGCTTTCTTT.

This sequence joins TRBV5-1 and TRBJ2-5; possible D gene TRBD2, 6 bases. V was clipped by 4 bases and J by 5 bases, with 15 bases between them. CDR3 length: 14 amino acids. Germline V lookup: CDR1 SGHRS, CDR2 YFSETQ. CDR3 amino acids: CASSVGGFEETQYF. DNA of the CDR3: TGCGCCAGCAGCGTCGGGGGTTTTGAGGAGACCCAGTACTTC.

This clone occurred once. The V and J genes are TRBV28 and TRBJ1-4; D possibly corresponds to TRBD1 (6 bases). Looked up from germline, CDR1 is MDHEN and CDR2 is SYDVKM. The CDR3 covers 14 residues. The V gene lost 3 bases and the J gene lost 8 bases, with 13 bases spanning the gap. This CDR3 reads CASSFAGEIEKLFF. CDR3 sequence (DNA): TGTGCCAGCAGTTTCGCAGGGGAAATAGAAAAACTGTTTTTT.

This clone was detected only once. The chain carries TRBV24-1 and TRBJ2-3, with a possible D match to TRBD1 (6 bases). The germline V gene has CDR1 KGHDR and CDR2 SFDVKD. V was shortened by 3 bases and J by 5 bases, with 11 bases between the two germline ends. There are 14 residues in the CDR3. As DNA, the CDR3 is TGTGCCACCAGTGATATAGGGGGAGAAGATACGCAGTATTTT. Its protein is CATSDIGGEDTQYF.

The chain carries TRBV27 and TRBJ1-5; no reliable D call. Trimming pared 3 bases from V and 3 bases from J, leaving 3 bases between. The CDR3 length is 12 residues. Germline CDR1 and CDR2: MNHEY and SMNVEV (reference sequence). The CDR3 loop reads CASSFVNQPQHF. The CDR3 coding sequence is TGTGCCAGCAGTTTCGTCAATCAGCCCCAGCATTTT.

The gene calls are TRBV12-5 and TRBJ1-3; unclear D gene. Germline V gene sequence: CDR1 LGHNT, CDR2 FRNRAP. The CDR3 loop spans 13 amino acids. Deletions cut 10 bases from V and 0 bases from J, with 10 bases between. The CDR3, as DNA: TGTGCTACTGGGCGGGCCTCTGGAAACACCATATATTTT. Its protein is CATGRASGNTIYF.

This chain joins TRBV2 and TRBJ1-2; 8 nucleotides match TRBD1. V shed 6 bases and J 8 bases; nucleotides not matched to a gene: 8. CDR1 is SNHLY, CDR2 FYNNEI, per germline. This CDR3 has 13 residues. CDR3 coding DNA: TGTGCCAGCAGGACGGACAGGGCCAAGGGCTACACCTTC. Protein: CASRTDRAKGYTF.

This clone came up a few times. The chain couples TRBV6-6 to TRBJ1-6, with D unclear. The CDR3 is 15 amino acids. Germline V gene data show CDR1 as MNHNY and CDR2 as SVGAGI (reference sequence). V was shortened by 6 bases and J by 10 bases, with 19 bases between the two germline ends. This CDR3 is CASSPGGVTGSPLHF. In DNA form, the CDR3 reads TGTGCCAGCAGCCCCGGCGGGGTAACGGGGTCACCCCTCCACTTT.

This clone was detected once. The V call is TRBV5-6, the J call TRBJ1-5; no clear D gene. This CDR3 spans 10 amino acids. The germline CDR1 and CDR2 sequences are SGHDT and YYEEEE. V was cut by 9 bases and J by 4 bases, with 5 bases left in between. CDR3 in DNA: TGTGCCAAATTAAATCAGCCCCAGCATTTT. Encoded protein: CAKLNQPQHF.

The count of this clone is one. V usage is TRBV21-1 and J usage is TRBJ2-2; the D call in the table, TRBD2, was not verified against the DNA. TRBV21-1 is flagged as a pseudogene. This CDR3 is built from 18 residues. CDR3 coding DNA: TGTGCCAGCAGCAAGGGGAGAACTAGCGGGGTCTACACCGGGGAGCTGTTTTTT. Residues: CASSKGRTSGVYTGELFF.

The genes are TRBV4-1 and TRBJ1-1, with a possible D match to TRBD1 (6 bases). Looked up from germline, CDR1 is MGHRA and CDR2 is YSYEKL. This CDR3 is 16 amino acids long. V shed 4 bases and J shed 3 bases, with 18 bases lying between them. The CDR3 nucleotides read TGCGCCAGCAGCCGCATTCCGGGACACCTAGACACTGAAGCTTTCTTT. This gives the protein CASSRIPGHLDTEAFF.